This T cell receptor beta chain came from a study of blood T cell repertoires in COVID-19. Across the whole study: Sites in the United States, Italy and Spain provided acute and convalescent COVID-19 samples.

The trim removed 5 bases at V and 1 base at J, leaving 10 bases unmatched. This CDR3 has 16 amino acids. Germline assignment: CDR1 MNHEY and CDR2 SVGEGT. Authors' data handling: Estimation of nucleated cell counts was performed using reference gene primer amplification. Using immunoSEQ multiplex PCR, the repertoire was profiled, and TCRdb retains in-frame clones only, with some absent. The V and J calls and the clone size are those of that table, but D and trimming were determined from the DNA. The sample carries roughly 81,000 clones, 75% to 95% recorded once. A few counts support this clone. The sequence was obtained from a woman in her fifties or sixties in a cohort sampled during active COVID-19. The sequenced material came from peripheral blood. The V and J genes are TRBV6-2 or TRBV6-3 and TRBJ1-1; 7 nucleotides line up with TRBD1. The CDR3 region is CASSRPQRQGNTEAFF. Written as DNA, the CDR3 is TGTGCCAGCAGTCGCCCCCAGAGACAGGGGAACACTGAAGCTTTCTTT.